The T cell receptor beta chain under discussion was sequenced for a study of blood T cell repertoires in COVID-19. The CDR3 totals 15 residues. From germline, CDR1 is SGHAT and CDR2 FQNNGV. The trim removed 5 bases at V and 4 bases at J, leaving 11 bases unmatched. The method was immunoSEQ multiplex PCR; TCRdb's version includes in-frame clones alone and lacks a portion of them. The sample consists of approximately 190,000 clones, roughly 80% of them appearing once. This sequence joins TRBV11-2 and TRBJ2-7; 7 bases match TRBD2. The clonotype comes from a man between 60 and 75 years old with active or convalescent COVID-19. The sample comprised peripheral blood. This chain's CDR3 is CASSPTGRVPYEQYF. CDR3 coding DNA: TGTGCCAGCAGCCCGACTGGGAGGGTCCCTTACGAGCAGTACTTC.